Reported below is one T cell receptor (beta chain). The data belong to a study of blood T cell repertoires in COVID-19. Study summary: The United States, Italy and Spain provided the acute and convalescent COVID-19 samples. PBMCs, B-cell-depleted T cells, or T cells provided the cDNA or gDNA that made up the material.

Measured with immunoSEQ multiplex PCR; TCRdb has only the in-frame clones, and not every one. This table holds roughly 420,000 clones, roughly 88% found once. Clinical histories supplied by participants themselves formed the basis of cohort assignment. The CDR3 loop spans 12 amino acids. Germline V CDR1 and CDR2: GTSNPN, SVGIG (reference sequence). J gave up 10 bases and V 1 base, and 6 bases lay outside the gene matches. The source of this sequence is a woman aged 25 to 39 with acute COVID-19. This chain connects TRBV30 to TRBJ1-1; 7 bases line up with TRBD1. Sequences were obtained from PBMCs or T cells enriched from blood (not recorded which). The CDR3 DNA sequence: TGTGCCTGGAGTGACAGGGGAGAGGGAGCTTTCTTT. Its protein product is CAWSDRGEGAFF. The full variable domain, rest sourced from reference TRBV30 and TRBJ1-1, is SQTIHQWPATLVQPVGSPLSLECTVEGTSNPNLYWYRQAAGRGLQLLFYSVGIGQISSEVPQNLSASRPQDRQFILSSKKLLLSDSGFYLCAWSDRGEGAFFGQGTRLTVV.